The clone carrying this TCR beta chain was seen once. This entry is derived from a study of blood T cell repertoires in COVID-19. Across the study: Samples came from the United States, Italy and Spain, spanning acute and convalescent COVID-19.

In Seattle, patients joined the study during active infection and were tracked longitudinally. Profiling relied on immunoSEQ multiplex PCR, and the TCRdb table lists in-frame clones only, not all of them. The repertoire holds about 210,000 clones, 65% to 90% seen once, with 2.4% in the top ten. Trimming took 7 bases from V and 7 from J, leaving 16 bases between them. The CDR3 has 13 amino acids. Germline assignment: CDR1 MNHEY and CDR2 SVGAGI. Sequenced: peripheral blood. The source of this sequence is a woman in her seventies with COVID-19, enrolled during active disease. The gene calls are TRBV6-5 and TRBJ1-1; a possible D gene is TRBD1 (5 bases). The CDR3 DNA reads TGTGCCAGCAAGACCGGGGGTTTCCTTGAAGCTTTCTTT. Translation gives CASKTGGFLEAFF.